The T cell receptor beta chain described here comes from a study of T cells in Graves' hyperthyroidism and ophthalmopathy. At the level of the study: Peripheral blood was drawn at first diagnosis, prior to all treatment.

Amplification of TCR beta CDR3 regions used RNA as the template. An initial round of RT-PCR targeting the TCR CDR3 relied on the HTBI primer set. One entry per CDR3 protein, called by TCRdb with MiXCR from the multiplex PCR reads. The sample has over 350,000 distinct CDR3 sequences, about 15% seen once; the top ten hold around 13%. Duration under 3 months, a NOSPECS grade of at least 4, and a Clinical Activity Score of at least 3 characterized the ophthalmopathy patients. Clinical symptoms, serum thyroxine, TRAb, thyroid ultrasound and orbital computed tomography informed diagnoses. The CDR3 consists of 11 residues. Germline lookup yields CDR1 ENHRY and CDR2 SYGVKD. The V end was cut by 10 bases, the J end by 4 bases, with 10 bases between. Broader study findings: Most thyroid clonotypes expanded above 0.001 appeared in blood too.

This clonotype appeared many times. What it binds is unknown. The chain is built from TRBV10-3 and TRBJ1-2; the D gene is possibly TRBD1 (5 bases). Sequencing was done on a sample of blood. This clonotype originated in a man between 18 and 35 years old with Graves' ophthalmopathy. CDR3 nucleotides: TGTGCCACGGGACCGACCTATGGCTACACCTTC. This gives the protein CATGPTYGYTF.